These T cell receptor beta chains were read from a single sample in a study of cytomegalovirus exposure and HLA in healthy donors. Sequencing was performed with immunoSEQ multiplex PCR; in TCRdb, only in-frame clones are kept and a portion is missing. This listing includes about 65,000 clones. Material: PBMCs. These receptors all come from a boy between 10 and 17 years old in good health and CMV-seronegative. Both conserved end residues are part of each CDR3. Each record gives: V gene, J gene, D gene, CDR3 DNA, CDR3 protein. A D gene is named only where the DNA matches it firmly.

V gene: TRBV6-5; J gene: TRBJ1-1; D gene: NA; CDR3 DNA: TGTGCCAGCAGTTACGGCACGAACACTGAAGCTTTCTTT; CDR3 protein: CASSYGTNTEAFF
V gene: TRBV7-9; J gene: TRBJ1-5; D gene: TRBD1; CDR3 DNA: TGTGCCAGCAGCCCTCGTGGACAGGGGGCAAATCAGCCCCAGCATTTT; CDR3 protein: CASSPRGQGANQPQHF
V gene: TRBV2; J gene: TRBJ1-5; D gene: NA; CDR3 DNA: TGTGCCAGCAGTGGGCTGCCGCTCCAGCCCCAGCATTTT; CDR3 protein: CASSGLPLQPQHF
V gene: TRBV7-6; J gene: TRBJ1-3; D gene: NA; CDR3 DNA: TGTGCCAGCAGCTTCTCCGGAAACACCATATATTTT; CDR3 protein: CASSFSGNTIYF
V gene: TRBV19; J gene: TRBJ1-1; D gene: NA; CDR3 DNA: TGTGCCAGTCGGGGGGAACGAGGGGTTTTTGAAGCTTTCTTT; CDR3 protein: CASRGERGVFEAFF
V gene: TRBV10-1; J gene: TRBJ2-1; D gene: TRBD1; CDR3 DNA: TGCGCCAGCAGTCCGGGACAGGGAACCAATGAGCAGTTCTTC; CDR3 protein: CASSPGQGTNEQFF
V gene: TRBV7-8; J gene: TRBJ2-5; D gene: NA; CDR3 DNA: TGTGCCAGCAGCCCCCCATCCGGTGAGACCCAGTACTTC; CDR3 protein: CASSPPSGETQYF
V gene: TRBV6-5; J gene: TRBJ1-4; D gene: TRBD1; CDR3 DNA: TGTGCCAGCAGCCGAGACAGGGTTAATGAAAAACTGTTTTTT; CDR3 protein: CASSRDRVNEKLFF
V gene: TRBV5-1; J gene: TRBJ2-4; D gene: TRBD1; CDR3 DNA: TGCGCCAGCAGCATATTCAGGGGACAGGGGGACTCCATTCAGTACTTC; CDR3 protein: CASSIFRGQGDSIQYF
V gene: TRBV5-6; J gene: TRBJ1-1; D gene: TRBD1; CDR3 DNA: TGTGCCAGCAGCTGGGGGACAGGGTCTGAAGCTTTCTTT; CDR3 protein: CASSWGTGSEAFF
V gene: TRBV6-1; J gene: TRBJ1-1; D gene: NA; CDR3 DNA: TGTGCCAGCCTACTAAGAGGGAACACTGAAGCTTTCTTT; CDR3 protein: CASLLRGNTEAFF
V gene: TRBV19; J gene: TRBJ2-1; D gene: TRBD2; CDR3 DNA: TGTGCCAGTAGTAACCCTAGCGGGAGGTTCGATGAGCAGTTCTTC; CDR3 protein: CASSNPSGRFDEQFF
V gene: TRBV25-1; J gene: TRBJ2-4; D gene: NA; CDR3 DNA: TGTGCCAGCAGTGAATCTGAAAACATTCAGTACTTC; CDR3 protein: CASSESENIQYF
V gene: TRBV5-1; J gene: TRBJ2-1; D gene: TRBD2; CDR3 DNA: TGCGCCAGCAGCTTGGTAGTTCTAGCGGGGCGGGATGAGCAGTTCTTC; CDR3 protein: CASSLVVLAGRDEQFF
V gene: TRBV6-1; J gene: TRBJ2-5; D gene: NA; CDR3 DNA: TGTGCTTCCGACGGGGGACCCGGAATCCAAGAGACCCAGTACTTC; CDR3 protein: CASDGGPGIQETQYF